Listed here is a single T cell receptor (beta chain). The target of this receptor is not known. No per-base quality is available; no much larger clone lies one base away. The sample originates from a study of blood T cell repertoires in COVID-19 (TCRdb year 2020). About the study as a whole: Recovered participants in ImmuneRACE Cohort 3 were defined by two consecutive negative NP/OP PCR tests, clearance by a healthcare professional, or resolution of symptoms. Collaborator samples came from the United States, Italy and Spain and covered acute and convalescent phases of COVID-19. The material from the prospective study consisted of cDNA or gDNA derived from T cells, B-cell-depleted T cells, or PBMCs. Subjects who had been exposed to COVID-19, were actively infected with it, or had recovered from it provided the deeply sampled blood TCRbeta repertoires that made up the dataset. The repertoires were released in a freely available public database meant as a resource for research on the immune response to SARS-CoV-2. The samples were drawn from two sources: the first 160 participants of the ongoing ImmuneRACE study, and fewer than 1,500 subjects contributed by 6 global collaborators. Sample metadata almost always included a de-identified subject ID, COVID-19 status, age in years and sex. Where HLA class I and class II types were available, the types were taken from metadata supplied by the sample provider, not from assay-based typing. Study-wide conclusions, independent of this receptor: The amount of clinical and demographic metadata varied by source and participant and was provided uncurated.

The immunoSEQ Assay, a bias-controlled multiplex PCR, was used to amplify TCRbeta CDR3 regions from genomic DNA. For the original study's pipeline: Nucleated cell counts per sample were estimated from amplification of reference gene primers within the assay. Sequence reads were collapsed and filtered to measure the absolute abundance of every unique TCRbeta CDR3 rearrangement. For each sample, productive Simpson clonality was calculated by taking the square root of Simpson's diversity index across productive rearrangements. Held by TCRdb, this immuneACCESS table contains in-frame sequences only and omits some clones. Under half of the omission traces to an unresolved V gene where checked; the cause of the rest is unknown. For V, J and clone size, that table is used; D and trimming come from the DNA. Present in this sample are under 150,000 clones, over 75% of which were seen just once. The top ten hold roughly 3.9% of the sample.

Participants in the prospective study were aged 18 to 89 years, lived in 20 to 30 United States geographic areas, and enrolled through a virtual design. In the prospective study, cohorts were assigned on the basis of participant-reported clinical history obtained from a screening survey and a study questionnaire. In the prospective study, whole blood, serum and a nasopharyngeal or oropharyngeal swab were collected from each participant by mobile phlebotomists. Participants in the prospective study had the option to provide additional blood draws and questionnaires over an approximately 2-month period. Prospective study blood samples were shipped either frozen or at room temperature before DNA extraction. The junction carries 19 bases between V and J, which are trimmed by 6 bases and 2 bases respectively. Based on the germline V gene (reference sequence), the CDR1 and CDR2 sequences are LNHDA and SQIVND. The CDR3 measures 16 amino acids from cysteine to phenylalanine. Kept here is only the CDR3 DNA, which spans 48 bases and is read in frame from base 1.

The sample taken for sequencing was PBMCs or T cells enriched from blood (not recorded which). The chain is encoded by TRBV19 joined to TRBJ1-1; D gene: possibly TRBD1, on 6 matching bases. This receptor was taken from a man in his fifties or sixties in a cohort exposed to, infected with or recovered from COVID-19 (not recorded which). At the DNA level, the sequence is TGTGCCAGTAGCCCTTATGGGGGGGCGCTCAACACTGAAGCTTTCTTT. Its protein is CASSPYGGALNTEAFF.